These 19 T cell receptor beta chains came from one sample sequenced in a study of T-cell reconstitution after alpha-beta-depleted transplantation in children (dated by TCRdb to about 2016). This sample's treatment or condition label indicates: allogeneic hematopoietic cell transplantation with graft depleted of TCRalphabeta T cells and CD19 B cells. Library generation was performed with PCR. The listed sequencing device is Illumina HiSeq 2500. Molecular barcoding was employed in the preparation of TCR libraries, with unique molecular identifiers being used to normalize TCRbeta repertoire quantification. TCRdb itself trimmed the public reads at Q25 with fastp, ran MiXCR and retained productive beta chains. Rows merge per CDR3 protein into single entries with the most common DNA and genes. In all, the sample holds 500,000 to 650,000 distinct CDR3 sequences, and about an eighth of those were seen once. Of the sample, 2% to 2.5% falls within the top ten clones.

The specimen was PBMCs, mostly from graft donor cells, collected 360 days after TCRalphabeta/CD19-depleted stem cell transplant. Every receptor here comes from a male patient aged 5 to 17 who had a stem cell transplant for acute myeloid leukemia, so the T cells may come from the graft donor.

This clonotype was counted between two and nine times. CDR3 sequence reads: CSASPWGSGSTGELFF. CDR3 nucleotide sequence: TGCAGTGCTAGTCCCTGGGGTAGCGGAAGCACCGGGGAGCTGTTTTTT. The rearrangement joins TRBV20-1 to TRBJ2-2; tentatively, D is TRBD2 (6 bases). Trimming removed 3 bases from V and 4 bases from J, with 18 bases in between. Germline CDR1 reads DFQATT; CDR2 reads SNEGSKA (reference sequence). The CDR3 is made up of 16 amino acids.

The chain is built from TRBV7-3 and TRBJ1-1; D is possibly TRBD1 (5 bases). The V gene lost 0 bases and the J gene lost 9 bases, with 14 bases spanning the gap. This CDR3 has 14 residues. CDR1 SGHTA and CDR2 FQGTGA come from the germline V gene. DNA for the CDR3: TGTGCCAGCAGCTTAACGGACGGGGGGGGTCAAGCTTTCTTT. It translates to CASSLTDGGGQAFF.

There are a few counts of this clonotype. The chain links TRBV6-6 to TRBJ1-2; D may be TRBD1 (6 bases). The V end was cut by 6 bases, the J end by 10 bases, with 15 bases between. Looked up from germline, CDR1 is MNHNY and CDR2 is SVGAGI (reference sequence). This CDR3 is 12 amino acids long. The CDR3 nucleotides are TGTGCCAGCAGGCAGGGGAACGGACTCTACACCTTC. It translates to CASRQGNGLYTF.

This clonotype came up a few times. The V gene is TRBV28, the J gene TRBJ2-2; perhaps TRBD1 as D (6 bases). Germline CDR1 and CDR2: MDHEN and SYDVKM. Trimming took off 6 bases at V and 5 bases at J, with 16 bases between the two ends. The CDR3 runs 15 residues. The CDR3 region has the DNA TGTGCCAGCAGGTCACAGGGAGCCCCAACCGGGGAGCTGTTTTTT. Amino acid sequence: CASRSQGAPTGELFF.

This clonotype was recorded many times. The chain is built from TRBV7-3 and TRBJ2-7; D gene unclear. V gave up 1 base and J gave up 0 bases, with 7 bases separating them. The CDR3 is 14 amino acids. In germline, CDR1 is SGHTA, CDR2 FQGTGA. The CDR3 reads CASSLNANSYEQYF. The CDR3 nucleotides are TGTGCCAGCAGCTTAAACGCCAACTCCTACGAGCAGTACTTC.

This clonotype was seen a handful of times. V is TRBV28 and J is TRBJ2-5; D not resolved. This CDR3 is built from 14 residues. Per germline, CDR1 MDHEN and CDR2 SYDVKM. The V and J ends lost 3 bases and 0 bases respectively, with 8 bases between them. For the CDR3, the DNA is TGTGCCAGCAGTTTGACGGTGTACCAAGAGACCCAGTACTTC. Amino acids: CASSLTVYQETQYF.

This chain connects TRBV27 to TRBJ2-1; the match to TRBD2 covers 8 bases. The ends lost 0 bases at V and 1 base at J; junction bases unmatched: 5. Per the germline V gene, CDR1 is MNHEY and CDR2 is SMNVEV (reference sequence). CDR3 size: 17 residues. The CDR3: CASSLSPASGSYNEQFF. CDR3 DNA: TGTGCCAGCAGTTTATCCCCCGCTAGCGGGTCCTACAATGAGCAGTTCTTC.

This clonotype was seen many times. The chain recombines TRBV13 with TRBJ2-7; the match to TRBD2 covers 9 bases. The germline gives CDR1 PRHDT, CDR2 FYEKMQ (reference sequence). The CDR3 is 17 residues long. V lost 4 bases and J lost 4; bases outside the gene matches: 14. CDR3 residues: CASSSAQGAGGRYEQYF. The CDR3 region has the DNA TGTGCCAGCAGCTCCGCGCAAGGAGCGGGAGGACGGTACGAGCAGTACTTC.

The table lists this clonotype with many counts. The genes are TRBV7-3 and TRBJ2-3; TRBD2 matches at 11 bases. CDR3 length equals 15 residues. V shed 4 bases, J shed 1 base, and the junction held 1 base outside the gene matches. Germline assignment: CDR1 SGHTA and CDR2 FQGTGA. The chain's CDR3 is CASSSGLAGTDTQYF. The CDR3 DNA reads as TGTGCCAGCAGCTCGGGACTAGCGGGCACAGATACGCAGTATTTT.

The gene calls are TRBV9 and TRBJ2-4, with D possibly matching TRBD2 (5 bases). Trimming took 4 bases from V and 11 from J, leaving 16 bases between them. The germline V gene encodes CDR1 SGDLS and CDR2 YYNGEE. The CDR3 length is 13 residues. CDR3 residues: CASSPIGSVFQYF. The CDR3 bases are TGTGCCAGCAGCCCTATTGGGAGCGTCTTTCAGTACTTC. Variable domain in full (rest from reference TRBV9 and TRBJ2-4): DSGVTQTPKHLITATGQRVTLRCSPRSGDLSVYWYQQSLDQGLQFLIQYYNGEERAKGNILERFSAQQFPDLHSELNLSSLELGDSALYFCASSPIGSVFQYFGAGTRLSVL.

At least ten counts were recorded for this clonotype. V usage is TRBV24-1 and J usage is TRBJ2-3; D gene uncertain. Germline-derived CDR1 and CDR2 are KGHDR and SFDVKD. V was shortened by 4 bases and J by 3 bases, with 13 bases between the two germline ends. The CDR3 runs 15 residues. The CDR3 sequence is CATSEPRVGTDTQYF. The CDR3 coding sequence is TGTGCCACCAGTGAGCCTCGCGTAGGGACAGATACGCAGTATTTT.

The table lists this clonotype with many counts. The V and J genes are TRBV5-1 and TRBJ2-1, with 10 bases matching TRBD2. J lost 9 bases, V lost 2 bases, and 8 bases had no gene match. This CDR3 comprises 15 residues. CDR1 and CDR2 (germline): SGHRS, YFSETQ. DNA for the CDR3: TGCGCCAGCAGCTTTGATGGGCTAGCGGGAGTTGAGCAGTTCTTC. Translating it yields CASSFDGLAGVEQFF.

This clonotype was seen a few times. The CDR3 DNA reads TGTGCCAGCACCAGACAGGGATTCTCCTACGAGCAGTACTTC. Translation gives CASTRQGFSYEQYF. This sequence joins TRBV12-3 or TRBV12-4 and TRBJ2-7; TRBD1 aligns across 7 bases. The trim removed 7 bases at V and 0 bases at J, leaving 6 bases unmatched. The CDR3 spans 14 residues.

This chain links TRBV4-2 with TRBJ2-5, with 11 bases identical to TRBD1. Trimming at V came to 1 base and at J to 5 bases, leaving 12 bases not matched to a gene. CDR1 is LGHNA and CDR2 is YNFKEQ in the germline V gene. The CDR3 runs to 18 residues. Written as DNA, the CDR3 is TGTGCCAGCAGCCAAGGCCTGATGGACAGGGGGCGTCGGGAGACCCAGTACTTC. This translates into CASSQGLMDRGRRETQYF.

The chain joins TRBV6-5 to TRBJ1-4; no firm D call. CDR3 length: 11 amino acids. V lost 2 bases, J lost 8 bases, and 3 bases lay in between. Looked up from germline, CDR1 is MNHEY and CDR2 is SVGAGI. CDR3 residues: CASSYKEKLFF. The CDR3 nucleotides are TGTGCCAGCAGTTACAAAGAAAAACTGTTTTTT.

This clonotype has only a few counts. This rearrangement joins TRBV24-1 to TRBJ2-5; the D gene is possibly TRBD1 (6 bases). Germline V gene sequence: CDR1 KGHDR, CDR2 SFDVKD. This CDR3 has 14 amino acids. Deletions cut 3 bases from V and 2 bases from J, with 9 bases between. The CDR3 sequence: CATSDRDTQETQYF. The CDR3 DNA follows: TGTGCCACCAGTGATAGGGACACGCAAGAGACCCAGTACTTC.

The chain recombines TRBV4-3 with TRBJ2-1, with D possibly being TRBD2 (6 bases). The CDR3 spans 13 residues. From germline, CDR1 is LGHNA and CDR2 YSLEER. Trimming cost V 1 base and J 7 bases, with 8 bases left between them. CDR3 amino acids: CASSQGLVNEQFF. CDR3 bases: TGCGCCAGCAGCCAAGGACTAGTAAATGAGCAGTTCTTC.

The CDR3 sequence is CASSPSYKENIQYF. In nucleotides, the CDR3 is TGTGCCAGCAGTCCGAGTTACAAGGAAAACATTCAGTACTTC. V and J are TRBV12-3 or TRBV12-4 and TRBJ2-4; D call uncertain. The CDR3 has 14 residues. V lost 5 bases to trimming and J lost 5 bases, with 13 bases between them.

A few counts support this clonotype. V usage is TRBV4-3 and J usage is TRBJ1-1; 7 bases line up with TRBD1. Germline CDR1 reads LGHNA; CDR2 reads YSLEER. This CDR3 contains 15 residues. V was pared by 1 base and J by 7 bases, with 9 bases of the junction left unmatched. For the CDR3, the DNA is TGCGCCAGCAGCCAAGGCCTTCACAGGGGCGATGAAGCTTTCTTT. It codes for CASSQGLHRGDEAFF.